One sample yielded the 15 T cell receptor beta chains listed below, sequenced in a study of chemoradiotherapy in HPV16-positive cancers. Profiled with immunoSEQ multiplex PCR; TCRdb holds only in-frame clones, not every one. This sample has about 68,000 clones; 85% to 90% occur once, and the top ten carry over 4%. The starting material was blood, obtained from a patient who underwent chemoradiotherapy. The receptors derive from a human donor with HPV-associated anogenital cancer.

The chain employs TRBV2 and TRBJ1-5, with unresolved D. CDR3 size: 16 residues. With 4 bases removed from V and 7 bases from J, the gap between germline ends came to 20 bases. CDR1 is SNHLY and CDR2 is FYNNEI in the germline V gene. CDR3 coding DNA: TGTGCCAGCAGTGGAACCCCGAGGGTTGTGATACAGCCCCAGCATTTT. This gives the protein CASSGTPRVVIQPQHF.

The CDR3 bases are TGCGCCAGCAGCTTGGCCCGACTAGCGGGCGAAAACAATGAGCAGTTCTTC. Its translation is CASSLARLAGENNEQFF. This rearrangement joins TRBV5-1 to TRBJ2-1; 10 bases are a match to TRBD2. The germline CDR1 and CDR2 sequences are SGHRS and YFSETQ. The CDR3 runs to 17 residues. J was trimmed by 5 bases and V by 0 bases; bases with no gene match: 8. The complete variable domain, with remaining parts taken from reference TRBV5-1 and TRBJ2-1, reads KAGVTQTPRYLIKTRGQQVTLSCSPISGHRSVSWYQQTPGQGLQFLFEYFSETQRNKGNFPGRFSGRQFSNSRSEMNVSTLELGDSALYLCASSLARLAGENNEQFFGPGTRLTVL.

The genes are TRBV30 and TRBJ2-1; 9 bases map to TRBD1. After removal of 5 bases from V and 3 bases from J, the junction contained 5 bases not matched to a gene. The length of the CDR3 is 14 residues. The germline gives CDR1 GTSNPN, CDR2 SVGIG (reference sequence). DNA for the CDR3: TGTGCCTGGGCCGGGACAGGGTACTACAATGAGCAGTTCTTC. It is translated as CAWAGTGYYNEQFF. The full variable domain, with the rest looked up from reference TRBV30 and TRBJ2-1, is SQTIHQWPATLVQPVGSPLSLECTVEGTSNPNLYWYRQAAGRGLQLLFYSVGIGQISSEVPQNLSASRPQDRQFILSSKKLLLSDSGFYLCAWAGTGYYNEQFFGPGTRLTVL.

The rearrangement links TRBV6-1 to TRBJ2-7; D call uncertain. CDR3 length: 12 amino acids. CDR1 and CDR2 (germline): MNHNS, SASEGT. V dropped 3 bases and J dropped 7 bases, with 10 bases sitting between them. In DNA, the CDR3 is TGTGCCAGCAGTGATACTCGGCATGAGCAGTACTTC. This translates into CASSDTRHEQYF.

This clone has a single count. The chain is built from TRBV5-4 and TRBJ2-1, with TRBD2 identical over 9 bases. The CDR3 is 14 amino acids. From germline, CDR1 is SGHNT and CDR2 YYREEE (reference sequence). V lost 6 bases and J lost 9; bases outside the gene matches: 10. The DNA for the CDR3 is TGTGCCAGCATCGACGGGACTAGCTCGGCTGAGCAGTTCTTC. Its translation is CASIDGTSSAEQFF.

This clone was seen just once. The J gene is TRBJ1-1, the V gene TRBV6-5; the D gene is possibly TRBD1 (6 bases). Germline V CDR1 and CDR2: MNHEY, SVGAGI. Trimming shortened V by 6 bases and J by 0 bases, and 14 bases separated the two germline ends. The CDR3 contains 15 residues. This CDR3 reads CASRGGRDVNTEAFF. CDR3 in DNA: TGTGCCAGCAGGGGGGGCAGGGACGTGAACACTGAAGCTTTCTTT.

The chain employs TRBV7-9 and TRBJ2-1; D may match TRBD1 or TRBD2 (6 bases each). The V end was cut by 7 bases, the J end by 8 bases, with 18 bases between. The CDR3 totals 14 residues. CDR1 SEHNR and CDR2 FQNEAQ come from the germline V gene (reference sequence). CDR3 sequence (DNA): TGTGCCAGCACTCCGGACTACGCAGGGGATGAGCAGTTCTTC. Encoded protein: CASTPDYAGDEQFF.

This clone showed up just a few times. V usage is TRBV5-1 and J usage is TRBJ2-3; TRBD1 matches 7 bases. CDR1 is SGHRS and CDR2 is YFSETQ in the germline V gene. The CDR3 has 16 amino acids. Trimming took 4 bases from V and 2 from J; bases not matched to a gene: 10. The DNA of the CDR3 is TGCGCCAGCAGCCCATTTAACAGGGGAAACACAGATACGCAGTATTTT. Translation gives CASSPFNRGNTDTQYF.

V usage is TRBV6-6 and J usage is TRBJ1-6; D remains ambiguous. V was trimmed by 8 bases and J by 7 bases, leaving 6 bases between them. CDR3 length: 11 residues. CDR1 and CDR2 (germline): MNHNY, SVGAGI (reference sequence). The CDR3 region has the DNA TGTGCCAGCGAAGGGAATTCACCCCTCCACTTT. Its protein is CASEGNSPLHF.

This chain connects TRBV19 to TRBJ2-1; 8 positions agree with TRBD1. Germline values: CDR1 LNHDA, CDR2 SQIVND (reference sequence). J was trimmed by 4 bases and V by 6 bases; bases with no gene match: 8. This CDR3 is 15 amino acids long. The CDR3 region has the DNA TGTGCCAGTAGAGGACAGGGAGATCGATACAATGAGCAGTTCTTC. It encodes CASRGQGDRYNEQFF.

There are a few counts of this clone. The chain is built from TRBV9 and TRBJ1-2; 12 bases agree with TRBD1. V lost 4 bases to trimming and J lost 7 bases; unmatched junction nucleotides: 5. The CDR3 covers 14 residues. Germline assignment: CDR1 SGDLS and CDR2 YYNGEE. The CDR3 is CASSPRDRGPGYTF. The CDR3 DNA is TGTGCCAGCAGCCCACGGGACAGGGGGCCTGGCTACACCTTC.

This sequence joins TRBV11-2 and TRBJ2-7; a weak D match, TRBD2 (5 bases). Trimming took off 1 base at V and 1 base at J, with 14 bases between the two ends. Germline CDR1 is SGHAT and CDR2 is FQNNGV. This CDR3 has 16 residues. CDR3 DNA sequence: TGTGCCAGCAGCTTAGGAGGAGGCAGGTGGTCCTACGAGCAGTACTTC. This gives the protein CASSLGGGRWSYEQYF.

The chain recombines TRBV7-8 with TRBJ1-5, with D uncertain. V lost 4 bases and J 4 bases, leaving 14 bases between the germline ends. Germline V gene data show CDR1 as SGHVS and CDR2 as FQNEAQ. The CDR3 contains 15 residues. The CDR3 DNA is TGTGCCAGCAGCTATCTTTCTAACGAAAATCAGCCCCAGCATTTT. Protein: CASSYLSNENQPQHF.

The gene calls are TRBV10-3 and TRBJ2-2; TRBD2 matches at 8 bases. The germline gives CDR1 ENHRY, CDR2 SYGVKD. The CDR3 is 15 amino acids. The V segment lost 3 bases and the J segment 0 bases; nucleotides outside the gene matches: 0. This CDR3 is CAISEAGANTGELFF. In DNA, the CDR3 is TGTGCCATCAGTGAAGCGGGGGCGAACACCGGGGAGCTGTTTTTT.

V and J are TRBV7-9 and TRBJ1-4; the D gene is possibly TRBD1 (5 bases). CDR1 SEHNR and CDR2 FQNEAQ come from the germline V gene (reference sequence). V was trimmed by 3 bases and J by 8 bases, leaving 13 bases between them. The CDR3 length is 14 residues. CDR3 nucleotides: TGTGCCAGCAGCTTGAGGTCGCGGGACGAAAAACTGTTTTTT. Amino acids: CASSLRSRDEKLFF. Using reference TRBV7-9 and TRBJ1-4 for the parts outside the CDR3, the full variable domain is DTGVSQNPRHKITKRGQNVTFRCDPISEHNRLYWYRQTLGQGPEFLTYFQNEAQLEKSRLLSDRFSAERPKGSFSTLEIQRTEQGDSAMYLCASSLRSRDEKLFFGSGTQLSVL.